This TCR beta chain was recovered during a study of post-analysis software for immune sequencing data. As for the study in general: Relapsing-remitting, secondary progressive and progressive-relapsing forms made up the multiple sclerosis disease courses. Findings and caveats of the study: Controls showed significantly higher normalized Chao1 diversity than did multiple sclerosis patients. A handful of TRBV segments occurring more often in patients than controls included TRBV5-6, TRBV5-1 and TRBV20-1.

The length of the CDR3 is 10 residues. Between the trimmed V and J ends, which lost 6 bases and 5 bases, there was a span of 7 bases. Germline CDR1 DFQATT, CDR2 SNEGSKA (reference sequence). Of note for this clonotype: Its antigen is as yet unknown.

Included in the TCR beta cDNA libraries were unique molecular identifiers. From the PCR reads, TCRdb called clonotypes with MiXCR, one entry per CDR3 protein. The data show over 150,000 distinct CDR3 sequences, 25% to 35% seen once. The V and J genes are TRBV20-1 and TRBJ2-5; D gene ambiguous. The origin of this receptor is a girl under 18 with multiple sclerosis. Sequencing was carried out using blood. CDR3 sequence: CSANGETQYF. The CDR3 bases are TGCAGTGCGAATGGGGAGACCCAGTACTTC.